The clone carrying this T cell receptor beta chain was detected only a few times. Its target is unknown. The investigators sampled blood at baseline, at cycle 4 day 1, and at cycle 7 day 1. The protocol was immunoSEQ multiplex PCR, while the TCRdb copy is restricted to in-frame clones and leaves out a portion. The top ten hold about 13% of the sample, which has around 44,000 clones, 86% seen once. From germline, CDR1 is LGHNA and CDR2 YSLEER. This CDR3 has 15 amino acids. V was trimmed by 4 bases and J by 3 bases, leaving 13 bases between them. This specimen comes from a study of OX40 agonist ivuxolimab in advanced cancers. Study-level results: Normalized T-cell clonal expansion was also low in a subset of nonresponders.

This receptor was identified in an adult with an advanced solid tumor such as melanoma, head and neck, liver or kidney cancer. The chain is built from TRBV4-3 and TRBJ2-1, with D perhaps TRBD2 (6 bases). Sequences were derived from CD4+ or CD8+ T cells sorted from blood, sampled in a trial of the OX40 agonist ivuxolimab. In DNA, the CDR3 is TGCGCCAGCAGCCCCCTCACGGGGGACTACAATGAGCAGTTCTTC. Its translation is CASSPLTGDYNEQFF.